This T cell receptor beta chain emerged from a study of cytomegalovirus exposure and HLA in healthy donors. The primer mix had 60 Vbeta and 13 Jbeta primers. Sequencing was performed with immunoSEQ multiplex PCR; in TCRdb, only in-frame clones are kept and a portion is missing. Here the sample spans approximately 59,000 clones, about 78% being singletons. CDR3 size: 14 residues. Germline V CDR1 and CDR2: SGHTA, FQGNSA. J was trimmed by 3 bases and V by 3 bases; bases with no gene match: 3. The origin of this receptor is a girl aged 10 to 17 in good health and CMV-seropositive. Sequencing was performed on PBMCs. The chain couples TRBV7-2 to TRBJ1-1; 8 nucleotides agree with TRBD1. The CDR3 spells CASSLTGAYTEAFF. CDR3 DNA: TGTGCCAGCAGCTTGACAGGGGCGTACACTGAAGCTTTCTTT.